This T cell receptor (beta chain) was captured by sequencing in a study of graft-versus-host responses after intestinal transplantation. Using immunoSEQ multiplex PCR, the repertoire was profiled, and TCRdb retains in-frame clones only, with some absent. The data hold more than 60,000 clones, with roughly 88% observed a single time. Trimming cost V 7 bases and J 1 base, with 4 bases left between them. This CDR3 comprises 11 residues. Germline-derived CDR1 and CDR2 are SNHLY and FYNNEI. A remark on this clone: The antigen is unknown.

This sequence joins TRBV2 and TRBJ1-2; D gene uncertain. The TCR sequence derives from a human donor who received an intestinal transplant. The material was unstimulated CD8+ T cells sorted from spleen or lymph node cells, obtained before intestinal transplant. Here the CDR3 reads CASTVNYGYTF. The DNA of the CDR3 is TGTGCCAGCACGGTTAACTATGGCTACACCTTC.